One and the same sample provided the 19 T cell receptor beta chains below, sequenced in a study of PD-L1 blockade in urothelial cancer. Sequenced by immunoSEQ multiplex PCR; TCRdb stores in-frame clones only, minus some. The data show about 69,000 clones, 85% to 90% seen once. The sample in question was PBMCs, obtained around atezolizumab (anti-PD-L1) treatment. These receptor sequences come from a man aged 55 to 69 with urothelial cancer.

The rearrangement links TRBV25-1 to TRBJ2-3; a possible D gene is TRBD2 (6 bases). The CDR3 has 16 amino acids. Germline V lookup: CDR1 MGHDK, CDR2 SYGVNS. V was pared by 5 bases and J by 2 bases, with 17 bases between. In DNA form, the CDR3 reads TGTGCCAGCAGTAGGACTACCCCTCTCTACACAGATACGCAGTATTTT. Its translation is CASSRTTPLYTDTQYF.

V usage is TRBV7-6 and J usage is TRBJ2-7; TRBD2 aligns across 11 bases. Trimming removed 4 bases from V and 5 bases from J; junction bases left unmatched: 10. The CDR3 covers 16 residues. CDR1 and CDR2 from the germline V gene are SGHVS and FNYEAQ. The CDR3 is CASSSDLSGREDEQYF. DNA of the CDR3: TGTGCCAGCAGCTCTGATCTTAGCGGGAGGGAGGACGAGCAGTACTTC.

The gene calls are TRBV7-9 and TRBJ2-7; D perhaps matches TRBD1 (6 bases). The CDR3 has 13 residues. The germline gives CDR1 SEHNR, CDR2 FQNEAQ (reference sequence). The ends were cut back, 5 bases at V and 4 bases at J, with 12 bases in the middle. The CDR3 bases are TGTGCCAGCAGCCATGACAGGAGGTACGAGCAGTACTTC. Protein: CASSHDRRYEQYF.

The chain joins TRBV19 to TRBJ1-5, with a possible D match to TRBD1 (5 bases). The V end was cut by 7 bases, the J end by 1 base, with 20 bases between. The CDR3 extends over 17 amino acids. Germline CDR1 LNHDA, CDR2 SQIVND (reference sequence). The CDR3 spells CASTSFRDTTSNQPQHF. For the CDR3, the DNA is TGTGCCAGTACTAGTTTCAGGGATACTACGAGCAATCAGCCCCAGCATTTT. Supplemented by reference TRBV19 and TRBJ1-5, the full variable domain reads DGGITQSPKYLFRKEGQNVTLSCEQNLNHDAMYWYRQDPGQGLRLIYYSQIVNDFQKGDIAEGYSVSREKKESFPLTVTSAQKNPTAFYLCASTSFRDTTSNQPQHFGDGTRLSIL.

This clone was detected only a few times. The chain uses TRBV10-1 and TRBJ2-7; D may be TRBD2 (5 bases). CDR1 and CDR2 (germline): WNHNN, SYGVQD (reference sequence). V was shortened by 0 bases and J by 5 bases, with 8 bases between the two germline ends. The CDR3 consists of 13 residues. Written as DNA, the CDR3 is TGCGCCAGCAGTGAGTCACGGGGTAACGAGCAGTACTTC. It encodes CASSESRGNEQYF.

The chain carries TRBV7-2 and TRBJ2-1, with 11 nucleotides matching TRBD2. With V trimmed by 5 bases and J by 3 bases, 6 bases remained unmatched. Germline CDR1 is SGHTA and CDR2 is FQGNSA. This CDR3 region has 16 residues. Written as DNA, the CDR3 is TGTGCCAGCAGCCCGGGGACTAGCGGCAGCTACAATGAGCAGTTCTTC. Amino acids: CASSPGTSGSYNEQFF.

The chain joins TRBV28 to TRBJ1-1; possible D gene TRBD1, 5 bases. V lost 6 bases to trimming and J lost 4 bases, with 21 bases between them. Germline CDR1 reads MDHEN; CDR2 reads SYDVKM. This CDR3 contains 16 residues. CDR3 coding DNA: TGTGCCAGCAGCCCAGTGGCCCAAGGGAGGGGCACTGAAGCTTTCTTT. It translates to CASSPVAQGRGTEAFF.

This clone was detected a few times. The chain couples TRBV9 to TRBJ2-2, with TRBD1 matching over 11 bases. The V segment lost 5 bases and the J segment 7 bases; nucleotides outside the gene matches: 7. This CDR3 has 15 amino acids. The germline CDR1 and CDR2 sequences are SGDLS and YYNGEE. The CDR3 here is CASSFGQGAGGELFF. CDR3 DNA: TGTGCCAGCAGTTTTGGACAGGGGGCGGGCGGGGAGCTGTTTTTT.

The gene calls are TRBV7-2 and TRBJ2-1; D gene unclear. Germline lookup yields CDR1 SGHTA and CDR2 FQGNSA. Trimming shortened V by 1 base and J by 8 bases, and 3 bases separated the two germline ends. This CDR3 has 11 amino acids. The CDR3 sequence: CASSLVDEQFF. The DNA of the CDR3 is TGTGCCAGCAGCTTAGTCGATGAGCAGTTCTTC.

This clone was observed at least ten times. The chain is built from TRBV5-1 and TRBJ2-7, with D possibly being TRBD1 (5 bases). The CDR3 sequence is 15 residues long. V lost 4 bases to trimming and J lost 1 base, with 15 bases between them. CDR1 and CDR2 from the germline V gene are SGHRS and YFSETQ. CDR3 sequence (DNA): TGCGCCAGCAGCCCCTCCCATACAGGATCCTACGAGCAGTACTTC. Amino acid sequence: CASSPSHTGSYEQYF.

V is TRBV11-2 and J is TRBJ2-1; D ambiguous. Germline CDR1 is SGHAT and CDR2 is FQNNGV. The V gene lost 3 bases and the J gene lost 0 bases, with 12 bases spanning the gap. This CDR3 comprises 16 residues. CDR3 residues: CASSFGRAFSYNEQFF. The CDR3 bases are TGTGCCAGCAGCTTCGGAAGAGCGTTCTCCTACAATGAGCAGTTCTTC.

The chain has TRBV10-3 and TRBJ1-1; TRBD1 matches at 8 bases. The CDR3 runs 15 residues. Germline assignment: CDR1 ENHRY and CDR2 SYGVKD. V shed 0 bases, J shed 4 bases, and the junction held 4 bases outside the gene matches. This CDR3 reads CAISESPGGSTEAFF. The CDR3, as DNA: TGTGCCATCAGTGAGTCCCCAGGGGGCAGCACTGAAGCTTTCTTT.

This chain links TRBV5-1 with TRBJ1-2; 9 nucleotides match TRBD1. CDR3 length equals 13 residues. Germline V gene sequence: CDR1 SGHRS, CDR2 YFSETQ. The trim removed 4 bases at V and 7 bases at J, leaving 5 bases unmatched. The CDR3 protein is CASSPDRGGGYTF. For the CDR3, the DNA is TGCGCCAGCAGCCCTGACAGGGGGGGTGGCTACACCTTC.

The sample holds one count of this clone. This chain uses TRBV4-1 with TRBJ2-7; D possibly corresponds to TRBD2 (6 bases). CDR1 and CDR2 from the germline V gene are MGHRA and YSYEKL. V lost 1 base to trimming and J lost 7 bases, with 11 bases between them. The CDR3 contains 13 residues. For the CDR3, the DNA is TGCGCCAGCAGCCAAGTCGCGGGGTGGGAGCAGTACTTC. Translating it yields CASSQVAGWEQYF.

This chain uses TRBV5-1 with TRBJ1-1; D unresolved. The CDR3 has 14 residues. Per germline, CDR1 SGHRS and CDR2 YFSETQ. With 0 bases removed from V and 0 bases from J, the gap between germline ends came to 6 bases. The CDR3 spells CASSLGLMNTEAFF. The CDR3 region has the DNA TGCGCCAGCAGCTTGGGACTTATGAACACTGAAGCTTTCTTT.

The chain couples TRBV4-1 to TRBJ2-5; 8 bases are shared with TRBD2. The germline CDR1 and CDR2 sequences are MGHRA and YSYEKL. The V and J ends lost 8 bases and 4 bases, in that order; junction bases with no gene match: 3. The CDR3 spans 12 residues. DNA for the CDR3: TGCGCCAGCGCGGGGGGCCGAGAGACCCAGTACTTC. It specifies CASAGGRETQYF.

The chain couples TRBV6-5 to TRBJ2-1; 11 bases match TRBD2. The CDR3 has 16 amino acids. Germline loops: CDR1 MNHEY, CDR2 SVGAGI. V was pared by 0 bases and J by 7 bases, with 5 bases of the junction left unmatched. The CDR3 region has the DNA TGTGCCAGCAGTTACTCCGGGACTAGCGGCCAAAATGAGCAGTTCTTC. This encodes CASSYSGTSGQNEQFF.

The table lists this clone with a count of one. The V and J genes are TRBV11-2 and TRBJ2-3; 10 positions agree with TRBD2. Germline values: CDR1 SGHAT, CDR2 FQNNGV. Trimming took 3 bases from V and 4 from J; bases not matched to a gene: 4. The CDR3 totals 15 residues. The DNA of the CDR3 is TGTGCCAGCAGCTTCACCAGCGGGGGGGCAGATACGCAGTATTTT. Translated: CASSFTSGGADTQYF. Complete variable domain (other parts from reference TRBV11-2 and TRBJ2-3): EAGVAQSPRYKIIEKRQSVAFWCNPISGHATLYWYQQILGQGPKLLIQFQNNGVVDDSQLPKDRFSAERLKGVDSTLKIQPAKLEDSAVYLCASSFTSGGADTQYFGPGTRLTVL.

V and J are TRBV7-8 and TRBJ2-2, with D perhaps TRBD1 (6 bases). Trimming cost V 4 bases and J 5 bases, with 14 bases left between them. This CDR3 is built from 15 residues. CDR1 is SGHVS, CDR2 FQNEAQ, per germline. The CDR3 reads CASSSGSRGTGELFF. The CDR3 DNA is TGTGCCAGCAGCTCCGGCAGTAGGGGGACCGGGGAGCTGTTTTTT. Full variable domain (remainder filled in from reference TRBV7-8 and TRBJ2-2): GAGVSQSPRYKVAKRGQDVALRCDPISGHVSLFWYQQALGQGPEFLTYFQNEAQLDKSGLPSDRFFAERPEGSVSTLKIQRTQQEDSAVYLCASSSGSRGTGELFFGEGSRLTVL.